These 27 T cell receptor beta chains share one sample of origin, sequenced in a study of blood T cell repertoires in COVID-19. Repertoires were generated with immunoSEQ multiplex PCR, while TCRdb's copy carries only in-frame clones and drops some. The data hold about 89,000 clones, with around three quarters observed a single time. Sequencing used peripheral blood. These receptors all stem from a human donor in a cohort sampled during active COVID-19.

V is TRBV6-5 and J is TRBJ2-5; D is perhaps TRBD2 (6 bases). Germline V gene sequence: CDR1 MNHEY, CDR2 SVGAGI. The CDR3 consists of 14 residues. The V end was cut by 0 bases, the J end by 9 bases, with 14 bases between. The CDR3 nucleotides read TGTGCCAGCAGTTACTCCACCGGGGGAAGGGCCCAGTACTTC. Translating gives CASSYSTGGRAQYF.

CDR3: CANLRPTGITEAFF. CDR3 nucleotide sequence: TGTGCCAACCTAAGACCAACAGGGATCACTGAAGCTTTCTTT. The chain uses TRBV21-1 and TRBJ1-1; the D segment call TRBD1 is taken from the table without a DNA check. TRBV21-1 is described as a pseudogene. CDR3 length: 14 amino acids.

V is TRBV5-6 and J is TRBJ2-1, with 9 bases lining up with TRBD1. This CDR3 is built from 18 residues. The V segment lost 4 bases and the J segment 3 bases; nucleotides outside the gene matches: 14. CDR1 SGHDT and CDR2 YYEEEE come from the germline V gene. The CDR3 nucleotides are TGTGCCAGCAGCACGACAGGGGGTTCCGCCAGTGGCTACAATGAGCAGTTCTTC. Translated, it gives CASSTTGGSASGYNEQFF.

The rearrangement uses TRBV12-3 or TRBV12-4 and TRBJ1-2; D not resolved. The V and J ends lost 6 bases and 2 bases respectively, with 4 bases between them. There are 11 residues in the CDR3. CDR3 loop: CASSQNYGYTF. The CDR3 DNA is TGTGCCAGCAGCCAAAACTATGGCTACACCTTC.

The chain carries TRBV19 and TRBJ1-3; a weak D match, TRBD1 (5 bases). Germline V CDR1 and CDR2: LNHDA, SQIVND (reference sequence). The germline V and J ends were trimmed by 7 bases and 0 bases, with 10 bases remaining between them. CDR3 length: 14 amino acids. The CDR3 coding sequence is TGTGCCAGTAACGAACAGGCCTCTGGAAACACCATATATTTT. The encoded protein is CASNEQASGNTIYF.

V gene TRBV5-4 combines with J gene TRBJ2-5; the D is unclear. With 2 bases removed from V and 0 bases from J, the gap between germline ends came to 5 bases. The length of the CDR3 is 13 residues. Germline assignment: CDR1 SGHNT and CDR2 YYREEE (reference sequence). CDR3 DNA: TGTGCCAGCAGCTTAACGGACCAAGAGACCCAGTACTTC. It yields the protein CASSLTDQETQYF.

V usage is TRBV9 and J usage is TRBJ2-2, with D tentatively TRBD1 (5 bases). V lost 4 bases to trimming and J lost 2 bases, with 15 bases between them. The CDR3 runs to 16 residues. Per germline, CDR1 SGDLS and CDR2 YYNGEE. The CDR3 here is CASSPQATVNTGELFF. The CDR3 bases are TGTGCCAGCAGCCCCCAGGCGACAGTAAACACCGGGGAGCTGTTTTTT.

This sequence joins TRBV27 and TRBJ2-4; D perhaps matches TRBD1 (5 bases). The ends were cut back, 7 bases at V and 0 bases at J, with 19 bases in the middle. Germline CDR1 is MNHEY and CDR2 is SMNVEV (reference sequence). This CDR3 region has 17 residues. CDR3 in amino acids: CASIGDRAPIAKNIQYF. CDR3 bases: TGTGCCAGCATTGGTGACAGAGCCCCCATAGCCAAAAACATTCAGTACTTC.

Only one count was recorded for this clone. V is TRBV19 and J is TRBJ2-2; D possibly corresponds to TRBD1 (6 bases). This CDR3 comprises 13 residues. Germline V CDR1 and CDR2: LNHDA, SQIVND (reference sequence). The V gene lost 11 bases and the J gene lost 7 bases, with 17 bases spanning the gap. The CDR3 region has the DNA TGTGCCGCACGGGGCAGGGGTGGCGGGGAGCTGTTTTTT. Protein sequence: CAARGRGGGELFF.

This chain connects TRBV4-2 to TRBJ2-1, with D tentatively TRBD2 (5 bases). The V gene's germline CDR1 is LGHNA and CDR2 YNFKEQ. Trimming removed 5 bases from V and 4 bases from J, with 12 bases in between. The length of the CDR3 is 14 residues. CDR3 amino acids: CASSYDGKYNEQFF. The CDR3 nucleotides read TGTGCCAGCAGCTACGACGGGAAATACAATGAGCAGTTCTTC.

The J gene is TRBJ2-7, the V gene TRBV30, with TRBD1 matching 10 bases. The J segment lost 6 bases and the V segment lost 1 base, leaving 3 bases of the junction unmatched. CDR1 is GTSNPN, CDR2 SVGIG, per germline (reference sequence). The CDR3 spans 13 residues. CDR3 sequence: CAWSAGTGVEQYF. For the CDR3, the DNA is TGTGCCTGGAGTGCCGGGACAGGGGTCGAGCAGTACTTC.

The chain links TRBV7-2 to TRBJ2-2, with 7 bases lining up with TRBD2. The CDR3 is 15 amino acids. V lost 1 base, J lost 6 bases, and 5 bases stayed unmatched. Germline loops: CDR1 SGHTA, CDR2 FQGNSA. CDR3 coding DNA: TGTGCCAGCAGCTTAGTAGGACTAGTTGCCGGGGAGCTGTTTTTT. Its translation: CASSLVGLVAGELFF.

J is TRBJ1-5 and V is TRBV28; D is possibly TRBD1 (5 bases). The CDR3 extends over 15 amino acids. Per germline, CDR1 MDHEN and CDR2 SYDVKM. The germline V and J ends were trimmed by 3 bases and 7 bases, with 16 bases remaining between them. The CDR3 region is CASSFLQGLGQPQHF. The DNA of the CDR3 is TGTGCCAGCAGTTTCTTGCAGGGACTCGGGCAGCCCCAGCATTTT.

The J gene is TRBJ1-1, the V gene TRBV6-1; TRBD1 might be the D (6 bases). Trimming took off 2 bases at V and 1 base at J, with 11 bases between the two ends. CDR1 MNHNS and CDR2 SASEGT come from the germline V gene. The CDR3 is made up of 15 amino acids. The CDR3 DNA reads TGTGCCAGCAGTGAACGGGGGGCTCCGAACACTGAAGCTTTCTTT. Translation: CASSERGAPNTEAFF.

This clone has just a few counts. The V call is TRBV24-1, the J call TRBJ2-1, with 13 bases lining up with TRBD2. Germline lookup yields CDR1 KGHDR and CDR2 SFDVKD. Germline trimming cut 4 bases from V and 6 bases from J; bases unmatched to any gene: 5. The CDR3 extends over 16 amino acids. In DNA form, the CDR3 reads TGTGCCACCAGTGACACCGGGACTAGCGGGACCAATGAGCAGTTCTTC. As protein: CATSDTGTSGTNEQFF.

In DNA, the CDR3 is TGCGCCAGCAGCCAAGACAGGGTCAGCGAGCAGTACTTC. Its translation: CASSQDRVSEQYF. The rearrangement uses TRBV4-3 and TRBJ2-7, with D perhaps TRBD1 (5 bases). Germline V gene data show CDR1 as LGHNA and CDR2 as YSLEER. Trimming left V 0 bases short and J 6 bases short, with 9 bases between. The CDR3 runs 13 residues.

This sequence joins TRBV19 and TRBJ1-1, with a tentative D call TRBD1 (6 bases). V lost 7 bases, J lost 6 bases, and 27 bases lay in between. CDR1 is LNHDA and CDR2 is SQIVND in the germline V gene (reference sequence). The CDR3 has 17 amino acids. CDR3: CASTTTGGLGVVAEAFF. CDR3 DNA sequence: TGTGCCAGTACCACGACAGGTGGCCTTGGTGTTGTGGCTGAAGCTTTCTTT.

The V and J genes are TRBV7-9 and TRBJ2-7; possible D gene TRBD1, 5 bases. This CDR3 comprises 15 residues. Trimming took off 8 bases at V and 2 bases at J, with 19 bases between the two ends. Per the germline V gene, CDR1 is SEHNR and CDR2 is FQNEAQ (reference sequence). CDR3 sequence reads: CASQGSDRDPYEQYF. In DNA, the CDR3 is TGTGCCAGCCAGGGTTCGGACCGTGACCCCTACGAGCAGTACTTC.

The chain links TRBV24-1 to TRBJ1-5; no reliable D call. Per the germline V gene, CDR1 is KGHDR and CDR2 is SFDVKD. The length of the CDR3 is 15 residues. V was cut by 3 bases and J by 6 bases, with 14 bases left in between. Here the CDR3 reads CATSDPQHGGQPQHF. The CDR3 DNA sequence: TGTGCCACCAGTGATCCTCAACATGGAGGTCAGCCCCAGCATTTT.

This chain uses TRBV28 with TRBJ1-1, with D tentatively TRBD1 (6 bases). CDR3 length: 14 amino acids. The germline V gene has CDR1 MDHEN and CDR2 SYDVKM. Trimming cost V 5 bases and J 4 bases, with 14 bases left between them. The CDR3: CASSRSLRGTEAFF. The DNA for the CDR3 is TGTGCCAGCAGTCGATCCCTCAGGGGCACTGAAGCTTTCTTT.

The CDR3 DNA is TGTGCCAGCCCCAGGGCGGGAGGACTTTTAATAGCCAAAAACATTCAGTACTTC. Protein: CASPRAGGLLIAKNIQYF. The rearrangement joins TRBV11-3 to TRBJ2-4, with 8 bases identical to TRBD2. V was pared by 8 bases and J by 0 bases, with 15 bases of the junction left unmatched. Looked up from germline, CDR1 is SGHNT and CDR2 is YENEEA. The CDR3 is made up of 18 amino acids.

The chain is built from TRBV20-1 and TRBJ1-2; the D is unclear. The length of the CDR3 is 14 residues. The V gene lost 3 bases and the J gene lost 0 bases, with 11 bases spanning the gap. Germline values: CDR1 DFQATT, CDR2 SNEGSKA (reference sequence). The chain's CDR3 is CSASGDKANYGYTF. In nucleotides, the CDR3 is TGCAGTGCTAGTGGAGATAAAGCTAACTATGGCTACACCTTC.

CDR3 sequence (DNA): TGTGCCTGGAGTGGCGCTCCTGCCTACGAGCAGTACTTC. Amino acids: CAWSGAPAYEQYF. The chain has TRBV30 and TRBJ2-7, with D unresolved. Deletions cut 1 base from V and 2 bases from J, with 9 bases between. Germline lookup yields CDR1 GTSNPN and CDR2 SVGIG (reference sequence). The CDR3 runs 13 residues.

The chain couples TRBV18 to TRBJ1-1, with 7 bases fitting TRBD1. V lost 3 bases, J lost 10 bases, and 8 bases stayed unmatched. The CDR3 runs 13 residues. CDR1 and CDR2 from the germline V gene are KGHSH and LQKENI. CDR3 nucleotide sequence: TGTGCCAGCTCACCTGGACAGGCCTCTGGAGCTTTCTTT. Protein product: CASSPGQASGAFF. Together with reference TRBV18 and TRBJ1-1, the CDR3 gives the full variable domain: NAGVMQNPRHLVRRRGQEARLRCSPMKGHSHVYWYRQLPEEGLKFMVYLQKENIIDESGMPKERFSAEFPKEGPSILRIQQVVRGDSAAYFCASSPGQASGAFFGQGTRLTVV.

The V gene is TRBV7-2, the J gene TRBJ1-6; 7 bases line up with TRBD1. The ends lost 4 bases at V and 5 bases at J; junction bases unmatched: 8. The CDR3 consists of 16 residues. CDR1 is SGHTA and CDR2 is FQGNSA in the germline V gene. The CDR3, as DNA: TGTGCCAGCAGCTCAACCGGAGGGGGCAATAATTCACCCCTCCACTTT. Residues: CASSSTGGGNNSPLHF.

The count of this clone is one. This chain links TRBV9 with TRBJ2-1; the D gene is possibly TRBD2 (5 bases). Germline values: CDR1 SGDLS, CDR2 YYNGEE. The CDR3 is 15 amino acids. V was shortened by 4 bases and J by 4 bases, with 15 bases between the two germline ends. The CDR3 is CASSTRAVAYNEQFF. The CDR3 DNA reads as TGTGCCAGCAGCACTCGAGCGGTAGCATACAATGAGCAGTTCTTC.

The chain links TRBV27 to TRBJ2-3; no firm D call. Trimming removed 3 bases at V and 1 base at J, with 5 bases between. The CDR3 covers 13 residues. In germline, CDR1 is MNHEY, CDR2 SMNVEV (reference sequence). In DNA, the CDR3 is TGTGCCAGCAGTTTTCTCGGCACAGATACGCAGTATTTT. As protein: CASSFLGTDTQYF.